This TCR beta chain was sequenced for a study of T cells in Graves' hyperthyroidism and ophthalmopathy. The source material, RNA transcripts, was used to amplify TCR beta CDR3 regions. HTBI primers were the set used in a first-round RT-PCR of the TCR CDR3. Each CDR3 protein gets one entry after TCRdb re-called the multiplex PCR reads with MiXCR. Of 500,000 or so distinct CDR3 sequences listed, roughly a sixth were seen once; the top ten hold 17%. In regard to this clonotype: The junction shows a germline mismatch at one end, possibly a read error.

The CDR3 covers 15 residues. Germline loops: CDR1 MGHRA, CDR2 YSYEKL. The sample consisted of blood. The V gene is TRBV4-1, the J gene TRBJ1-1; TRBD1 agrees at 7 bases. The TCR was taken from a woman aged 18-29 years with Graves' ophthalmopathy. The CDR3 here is CASNQRQGSNTEAFF. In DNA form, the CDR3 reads TGCGCCAGCAACCAACGACAGGGATCGAACACTGAAGCTTTCTTT.